These T cell receptor beta chains were read from a single sample in a study of blood T cell repertoires in COVID-19. Libraries were prepared by immunoSEQ multiplex PCR; TCRdb keeps only in-frame clonotypes and omits some of them. The sample consists of 150,000 to 200,000 clones, approximately 80% of them appearing once. The sequencing sample was made of peripheral blood. The receptors were sampled from a woman between 40 and 50 years old with COVID-19, enrolled during active disease. Each CDR3 is given with its conserved first and last residue. D genes are given only for firm matches. The size of a clone is reported for some rows only, either as once, few or many, or as a class for expanded clones.

TRBV5-8	.	TRBD1	TRBJ1-5	TGTGCCAGCAGCCGAGACAGGGTTGGGAATCAGCCCCAGCATTTT	CASSRDRVGNQPQHF
TRBV5-5	.	.	TRBJ1-2	TGTGCCAGCAGCTCACGCCCTACTACTGATAACTATGGCTACACCTTC	CASSSRPTTDNYGYTF
TRBV20-1	.	.	TRBJ1-6	TGCAGTGCTAGTAAAGGACAGACGAGCTCCTATAATTCACCCCTCCACTTT	CSASKGQTSSYNSPLHF
TRBV7-6	.	TRBD1	TRBJ2-3	TGTGCCAGCAGCTTAACAGGGGGAATCACAGATACGCAGTATTTT	CASSLTGGITDTQYF
TRBV27	.	.	TRBJ1-1	TGTGCCAGCAGTTCCCTACTGAACACTGAAGCTTTCTTT	CASSSLLNTEAFF
TRBV6-5	.	.	TRBJ2-1	TGTGCCAGCAGACCTTCTACGGGGAATGAGCAGTTCTTC	CASRPSTGNEQFF
TRBV12-3/TRBV12-4	.	.	TRBJ1-2	TGTGCCAGCAGTTTTCCAGGGGACGGCTACACCTTC	CASSFPGDGYTF
TRBV2	few	TRBD2	TRBJ2-1	TGTGCCAGCAGTGAACCCGGGACTAGCTCAAATGAGCAGTTCTTC	CASSEPGTSSNEQFF
TRBV3-1/TRBV3-2	.	.	TRBJ2-3	TGTGCCAGCAGCCAAGGGGGCAGCACAGATACGCAGTATTTT	CASSQGGSTDTQYF
TRBV2	.	.	TRBJ2-2	TGTGCCAGCAGACAAATGAACACCGGGGAGCTGTTTTTT	CASRQMNTGELFF
TRBV5-4	.	.	TRBJ1-4	TGTGCCACCGGACCTGTGGGGCCTAATGAAAAACTGTTTTTT	CATGPVGPNEKLFF
TRBV5-6	.	TRBD1	TRBJ1-2	TGTGCCAGCAGCCGGGACAGGGGATACTATGGCTACACCTTC	CASSRDRGYYGYTF
TRBV30	.	TRBD2	TRBJ2-1	TGTGCCTGGAAAACTAGCGGCCTCTACAATGAGCAGTTCTTC	CAWKTSGLYNEQFF
TRBV30	.	.	TRBJ1-1	TGTGCCTGGAGTATCACAGCGAACACTGAAGCTTTCTTT	CAWSITANTEAFF
TRBV19	.	.	TRBJ2-1	TGTGCCAGTAGTATAGTGGCTGCGGCTACACTTAACAATGAGCAGTTCTTC	CASSIVAAATLNNEQFF
TRBV5-1	.	.	TRBJ2-1	TGCGCCAGCAGCTTGGAATGGAGTGATAGGGAGCAGTTCTTC	CASSLEWSDREQFF
TRBV28	few	TRBD2	TRBJ2-7	TGTGCCTGCGGGGGGCTGGGGAAGCAGTACTTC	CACGGLGKQYF
TRBV6-2/TRBV6-3	once	TRBD2	TRBJ2-7	TGTGCCAGCAGTTACCGCAATCGGGAGGGCTACGAGCAGTACTTC	CASSYRNREGYEQYF
TRBV6-5	once	TRBD1	TRBJ2-3	TGTGCCAGCGGGAGACAGGGGGCCACAGATACGCAGTATTTT	CASGRQGATDTQYF
TRBV7-9	.	TRBD2	TRBJ2-3	TGTGCCAGCACCCCTGCGGGAGGGATCACAGATACGCAGTATTTT	CASTPAGGITDTQYF
TRBV7-9	.	TRBD1	TRBJ2-2	TGTGCCAGCAGCTTTCCCGCGGGACAGGTGAACACCGGGGAGCTGTTTTTT	CASSFPAGQVNTGELFF
TRBV27	.	TRBD1	TRBJ1-1	TGTGCCAGCAGAGAGACAGGGGTGAACACTGAAGCTTTCTTT	CASRETGVNTEAFF
TRBV7-6	.	.	TRBJ2-1	TGTGCCAGCAGCTCCCATCCACGTCAGGGGACTGAGCAGTTCTTC	CASSSHPRQGTEQFF
TRBV6-1	.	.	TRBJ1-2	TGTGCCAGCAGTGATTCGACAATTGGCTCCTATGGCTACACCTTC	CASSDSTIGSYGYTF
TRBV30	.	.	TRBJ2-1	TGTGCCTGGAGTGTACTTGCTGGTTTTAGAGTGTTCTTC	CAWSVLAGFRVFF
TRBV27	once	TRBD1	TRBJ2-1	TGTGCCAGCAGTTCCGAGACAGGGGACGCTACTGGCTCCTACAATGAGCAGTTCTTC	CASSSETGDATGSYNEQFF
TRBV28	.	.	TRBJ2-3	TGTGCCAGCAGCCCCGGAGCGGTCACAGATACGCAGTATTTT	CASSPGAVTDTQYF
TRBV11-1	.	TRBD2	TRBJ2-7	TGTGCCAGCAGCTGGACTAGTCTCTACGAGCAGTACTTC	CASSWTSLYEQYF
TRBV19	.	.	TRBJ2-6	TGTGCCAGTAGTATCCTAGGATCTGGGGCCAACGTTCTGACTTTC	CASSILGSGANVLTF
TRBV6-2/TRBV6-3	few	TRBD1	TRBJ1-6	TGTGCCAGCAGTTACGGACAGGGGGCAGATATATTTTCACCCCTCCACTTT	CASSYGQGADIFSPLHF
TRBV7-7	.	.	TRBJ2-5	TGTGCTAGCAGCCGGGACATTGGGGAGACCCAGTACTTC	CASSRDIGETQYF
TRBV7-2	.	.	TRBJ2-3	TGTGCCAGCAGCCCCACTGGGGCGGCCAGCACAGATACGCAGTATTTT	CASSPTGAASTDTQYF
TRBV7-2	.	.	TRBJ1-2	TGTGCCAGCAGCTTGGGGCCAGGGAACTATGGCTACACCTTC	CASSLGPGNYGYTF
TRBV6-5	.	.	TRBJ1-5	TGTGCCAGCAGTTATCGCAGGGGAGGGAATCAGCCCCAGCATTTT	CASSYRRGGNQPQHF
TRBV30	.	TRBD2	TRBJ2-7	TGTGCCTGGGGCACTAGCGGGATGAGATGGGAGCAGTACTTC	CAWGTSGMRWEQYF
TRBV10-3	.	TRBD1	TRBJ2-3	TGTGCCGCGGGACAGGGGGCAGGAGATACGCAGTATTTT	CAAGQGAGDTQYF
TRBV20-1	.	.	TRBJ2-3	TGCAGTGCCCAGCAGGTACCCACAGAGTATTTT	CSAQQVPTEYF
TRBV19	.	.	TRBJ1-4	TGTGCCAGTAGTATCCGGCCACCGGGAGGTGAAAAACTGTTTTTT	CASSIRPPGGEKLFF
TRBV19	.	.	TRBJ1-5	TGTGCCAGTAGTGTCTGGGGGGGGGACCGCAATCAGCCCCAGCATTTT	CASSVWGGDRNQPQHF
TRBV6-2/TRBV6-3	.	.	TRBJ1-2	TGTGCCAGCAGCCCTTATCCCACAGAAACGCATGGCTACACCTTC	CASSPYPTETHGYTF
TRBV9	.	.	TRBJ2-7	TGTGCCAGCAGCGTAACCCTTGCCGGCGAGCAGTACTTC	CASSVTLAGEQYF
TRBV7-9	.	.	TRBJ2-3	TGTGCCAGCAGCCCTCGGTGGGAGGAGACGGAATTGAGCACAGATACGCAGTATTTT	CASSPRWEETELSTDTQYF
TRBV21-1	few	.	TRBJ2-4	TGTGCCAGCAGCCGATCCGGGTTTTCGAACATTCAGTACTTC	CASSRSGFSNIQYF
TRBV28	.	TRBD1	TRBJ1-5	TGTGCCAGCAGTTTGGTCGGGACAGACAATCAGCCCCAGCATTTT	CASSLVGTDNQPQHF
TRBV10-1	once	TRBD2	TRBJ2-1	TGCGCCAGCAGCCCGGGGGGGGACTACAATGAGCAGTTCTTC	CASSPGGDYNEQFF
TRBV7-9	.	TRBD2	TRBJ2-4	TGTGCCAGCAGCCCTCTCGAAGCGGGAGGGCCCGGTAACATTCAGTACTTC	CASSPLEAGGPGNIQYF
TRBV3-1/TRBV3-2	.	.	TRBJ1-2	TGTGCCAGCAGCCAGACGACATCAAGCTATGGCTACACCTTC	CASSQTTSSYGYTF
TRBV3-1/TRBV3-2	.	.	TRBJ1-5	TGTGCCAGCAGCCGAGGCGCGAATCAGCCCCAGCATTTT	CASSRGANQPQHF